This T cell receptor beta chain stems from a study of prognosis after radiotherapy for stage I lung cancer. As for the study in general: The tumors were adenocarcinoma in about a dozen patients (squamous cell carcinoma in more than five).

Study-level results: The tumor specificity of expanded TCR clones remained undetermined. Reportedly, TRBV and TRBJ gene usage varied with metastasis presence.

V was clipped by 9 bases and J by 5 bases, with 20 bases between them. Germline values: CDR1 MDHEN, CDR2 SYDVKM. The CDR3 runs to 15 residues. Each of two time points yielded about 6.3 milliliters of peripheral venous blood. The table lists this clonotype with many counts. Its specificity is not known. From genomic DNA, two-round multiplex PCR was used to amplify TCR beta CDR3. Round-one PCR had primers specific to each TRBV and TRBJ gene. TCRdb processed the multiplex PCR reads anew with MiXCR; each CDR3 protein has one entry. The repertoire consists of 11,000 to 15,000 distinct CDR3 sequences, with around 40% occurring once and the leading ten covering less than 45%.

The source of this sequence is a donor over 45 with non-small cell lung cancer. The chain couples TRBV28 to TRBJ2-1; D may be TRBD2 (5 bases). The sample here was PBMCs, taken before or after stereotactic body radiation therapy (not recorded which). Written as DNA, the CDR3 is TGTGCCAGTTATCGGGCCTTGACCGGGAACAATGAGCAGTTCTTC. Translation gives CASYRALTGNNEQFF.